This entry features one TCR beta chain sequence. Its antigen is unidentified. Each TCR beta cDNA library carried unique molecular identifiers. Input amounts of roughly 1 to 10 million T cells were used. These gave around 500,000 cDNA molecules, so each molecule approximated one T cell. TCRdb analysed the PCR reads with MiXCR anew, one entry per CDR3 protein. The sample yields some 690,000 distinct CDR3 sequences, over 45% seen once. The data were taken from a study of post-analysis software for immune sequencing data. As for the study in general: Disease courses included relapsing-remitting, secondary progressive and progressive-relapsing multiple sclerosis. Study-wide points: Controls showed significantly higher normalized Chao1 diversity than did multiple sclerosis patients. Strong co-clustering by F measure was evident for samples that had been prepared in the same batch.

Sample: blood. This sequence was found in a girl aged 2-9 years with multiple sclerosis.

The CDR3 here is CASIKDSLYNEQFF. In DNA, the CDR3 is TGTGCCAGCATCAAGGACAGCCTCTACAATGAGCAGTTCTTC. The chain uses TRBV18 and TRBJ2-1, with D perhaps TRBD1 (6 bases). The V gene's germline CDR1 is KGHSH and CDR2 LQKENI. Trimming took off 8 bases at V and 3 bases at J, with 14 bases between the two ends. There are 14 residues in the CDR3.